The 21 T cell receptor beta chains below come from one sample, sequenced in a study of cytomegalovirus exposure and HLA in healthy donors. PCR employed 60 Vbeta and 13 Jbeta primers. Clones were read by immunoSEQ multiplex PCR, and TCRdb kept only the in-frame ones, dropping some. The sample has about 180,000 clones, about 81% seen once. Sequences were obtained from PBMCs. These receptors were obtained from a man aged 40-55 years in good health and CMV-seronegative.

The rearrangement joins TRBV7-9 to TRBJ2-1; 14 positions match TRBD2. Trimming removed 4 bases from V and 1 base from J; junction bases left unmatched: 6. Germline V CDR1 and CDR2: SEHNR, FQNEAQ (reference sequence). CDR3 length equals 18 residues. The CDR3 is CASSSTSGRAISYNEQFF. CDR3 DNA: TGTGCCAGCAGCTCGACTAGCGGGAGGGCCATTTCCTACAATGAGCAGTTCTTC.

This chain connects TRBV30 to TRBJ1-3; 10 bases map to TRBD1. With V trimmed by 2 bases and J by 9 bases, 10 bases remained unmatched. Germline CDR1 GTSNPN, CDR2 SVGIG (reference sequence). The CDR3 spans 15 residues. DNA of the CDR3: TGTGCCTGGAGTCGTCCCGGGACAGGGGACGGCACCATATATTTT. This encodes CAWSRPGTGDGTIYF.

The chain uses TRBV10-3 and TRBJ2-1, with 10 bases aligning to TRBD2. The CDR3 consists of 16 residues. The trim removed 5 bases at V and 8 bases at J, leaving 12 bases unmatched. CDR1 and CDR2 from the germline V gene are ENHRY and SYGVKD. The CDR3 sequence is CAISQPTSGRFHEQFF. The CDR3 DNA reads as TGTGCCATCAGTCAACCGACTAGCGGGCGCTTCCATGAGCAGTTCTTC.

This rearrangement joins TRBV30 to TRBJ2-5, with 11 bases matching TRBD2. The length of the CDR3 is 14 residues. Trimming took 3 bases from V and 2 from J; bases not matched to a gene: 2. Germline V lookup: CDR1 GTSNPN, CDR2 SVGIG (reference sequence). The CDR3 here is CAWRLAGAQETQYF. CDR3 coding DNA: TGTGCCTGGAGACTAGCGGGAGCACAAGAGACCCAGTACTTC.

This clone was detected only once. In nucleotides, the CDR3 is TGTGCCTGTGCGTTGGACAGCAGCACTGAAGCTTTCTTT. Translation gives CACALDSSTEAFF. The rearrangement links TRBV30 to TRBJ1-1, with D perhaps TRBD1 (6 bases). The germline V gene has CDR1 GTSNPN and CDR2 SVGIG (reference sequence). The CDR3 loop spans 13 amino acids. V was pared by 6 bases and J by 4 bases, with 15 bases between. Full variable domain (outside the CDR3, taken from reference TRBV30 and TRBJ1-1): SQTIHQWPATLVQPVGSPLSLECTVEGTSNPNLYWYRQAAGRGLQLLFYSVGIGQISSEVPQNLSASRPQDRQFILSSKKLLLSDSGFYLCACALDSSTEAFFGQGTRLTVV.

This chain links TRBV7-3 with TRBJ1-5; 10 bases align to TRBD1. After removal of 5 bases from V and 1 base from J, the junction contained 8 bases not matched to a gene. Germline CDR1 is SGHTA and CDR2 is FQGTGA. CDR3 length: 17 amino acids. The DNA for the CDR3 is TGTGCCAGCAGCCTGGGGACAGGGGAATCCAGCAATCAGCCCCAGCATTTT. Translating gives CASSLGTGESSNQPQHF. Variable domain in full (rest from reference TRBV7-3 and TRBJ1-5): GAGVSQTPSNKVTEKGKYVELRCDPISGHTALYWYRQSLGQGPEFLIYFQGTGAADDSGLPNDRFFAVRPEGSVSTLKIQRTERGDSAVYLCASSLGTGESSNQPQHFGDGTRLSIL.

The chain combines TRBV5-1 with TRBJ2-1; 11 bases match TRBD2. Trimming removed 0 bases from V and 2 bases from J; junction bases left unmatched: 4. The germline gives CDR1 SGHRS, CDR2 YFSETQ. The CDR3 runs 17 residues. This chain's CDR3 is CASSLVLAGGTYNEQFF. For the CDR3, the DNA is TGCGCCAGCAGCTTGGTGCTAGCGGGGGGCACCTACAATGAGCAGTTCTTC.

V usage is TRBV27 and J usage is TRBJ2-4; 14 bases match TRBD2. Looked up from germline, CDR1 is MNHEY and CDR2 is SMNVEV (reference sequence). V lost 2 bases and J lost 0; bases outside the gene matches: 6. The CDR3 covers 19 residues. CDR3 sequence reads: CASSLEGTSGSRAKNIQYF. Written as DNA, the CDR3 is TGTGCCAGCAGTTTAGAAGGGACTAGCGGGAGTAGAGCCAAAAACATTCAGTACTTC.

Only one count was recorded for this clone. The chain combines TRBV6-5 with TRBJ2-7, with D uncertain. Germline values: CDR1 MNHEY, CDR2 SVGAGI. The CDR3 is made up of 15 amino acids. Deletions cut 3 bases from V and 0 bases from J, with 12 bases between. The CDR3 loop is CASSYQAFLSYEQYF. CDR3 DNA: TGTGCCAGCAGTTATCAGGCCTTCCTCTCCTACGAGCAGTACTTC.

With respect to this clone: Its ends do not fully match the called genes, so a read error is possible. This rearrangement joins TRBV5-5 to TRBJ2-6, with D maybe TRBD1 (5 bases). This CDR3 region has 15 residues. Germline V gene lookup returns CDR1 SGHKS and CDR2 YYEKEE (reference sequence). For the CDR3, the DNA is TGTGCCAGCAGCTTCCAGCCAACTGGGGCCAATGTCCTGACTTTC. It yields the protein CASSFQPTGANVLTF.

This clone appeared a single time. This rearrangement joins TRBV28 to TRBJ1-5, with a weak D call TRBD1 (5 bases). The V gene's germline CDR1 is MDHEN and CDR2 SYDVKM. The CDR3 spans 18 residues. The ends were cut back, 5 bases at V and 0 bases at J, with 20 bases in the middle. For the CDR3, the DNA is TGTGCCAGCAGTAGGCCTCCCCGACAGCTATATAGCAATCAGCCCCAGCATTTT. Translation gives CASSRPPRQLYSNQPQHF. Complete variable domain (other parts from reference TRBV28 and TRBJ1-5): DVKVTQSSRYLVKRTGEKVFLECVQDMDHENMFWYRQDPGLGLRLIYFSYDVKMKEKGDIPEGYSVSREKKERFSLILESASTNQTSMYLCASSRPPRQLYSNQPQHFGDGTRLSIL.

This chain connects TRBV19 to TRBJ2-5; 8 positions agree with TRBD1. V shed 1 base, J shed 1 base, and the junction held 2 bases outside the gene matches. This CDR3 spans 15 amino acids. Germline V gene sequence: CDR1 LNHDA, CDR2 SQIVND (reference sequence). Here the CDR3 reads CASSIGGQVQETQYF. In nucleotides, the CDR3 is TGTGCCAGTAGTATAGGGGGACAGGTCCAAGAGACCCAGTACTTC.

The V call is TRBV28, the J call TRBJ2-2, with a tentative D call TRBD2 (5 bases). CDR1 and CDR2 from the germline V gene are MDHEN and SYDVKM. The CDR3 has 14 amino acids. Between the trimmed V and J ends, which lost 1 base and 6 bases, there was a span of 9 bases. CDR3 region: CASSLFGDPGELFF. CDR3 coding DNA: TGTGCCAGCAGTTTATTCGGGGATCCCGGGGAGCTGTTTTTT. Filled out from reference TRBV28 and TRBJ2-2, the complete variable domain reads DVKVTQSSRYLVKRTGEKVFLECVQDMDHENMFWYRQDPGLGLRLIYFSYDVKMKEKGDIPEGYSVSREKKERFSLILESASTNQTSMYLCASSLFGDPGELFFGEGSRLTVL.

The chain links TRBV7-3 to TRBJ2-2, with 8 bases lining up with TRBD2. The germline gives CDR1 SGHTA, CDR2 FQGTGA. The CDR3 is 15 amino acids. V lost 4 bases to trimming and J lost 3 bases; unmatched junction nucleotides: 4. The CDR3 sequence: CASSSDGRDTGELFF. The CDR3 bases are TGTGCCAGCAGCTCCGACGGGAGGGACACCGGGGAGCTGTTTTTT.

The chain employs TRBV27 and TRBJ2-3; D perhaps matches TRBD2 (6 bases). From germline, CDR1 is MNHEY and CDR2 SMNVEV (reference sequence). The CDR3 is 11 amino acids. V lost 4 bases and J lost 9, with 8 bases in between. The CDR3 DNA follows: TGTGCCAGCAGTTCGGGAGACACGCAGTATTTT. Translation: CASSSGDTQYF.

This rearrangement joins TRBV5-1 to TRBJ2-7, with 8 positions matching TRBD2. With 0 bases clipped from V and 1 base from J, the junction kept 9 bases outside the gene matches. CDR3 length: 17 amino acids. Germline V gene data show CDR1 as SGHRS and CDR2 as YFSETQ. The CDR3 is CASSLAFQREGSYEQYF. The CDR3 region has the DNA TGCGCCAGCAGCTTGGCCTTTCAACGGGAGGGGTCCTACGAGCAGTACTTC.

CDR3: CSVVEGNTDTQYF. The CDR3 DNA is TGCAGCGTTGTTGAGGGTAACACAGATACGCAGTATTTT. J is TRBJ2-3 and V is TRBV29-1, with a weak D call TRBD2 (5 bases). Per the germline V gene, CDR1 is SQVTM and CDR2 is ANQGSEA. Trimming left V 4 bases short and J 2 bases short, with 10 bases between. This CDR3 region has 13 residues.

The gene calls are TRBV5-1 and TRBJ2-1; 10 bases are shared with TRBD1. The CDR3 contains 15 residues. CDR1 and CDR2 (germline): SGHRS, YFSETQ. V was pared by 4 bases and J by 15 bases, with 16 bases of the junction left unmatched. This CDR3 reads CASSPGQGFGSVWFF. In DNA form, the CDR3 reads TGCGCCAGCAGCCCGGGACAGGGGTTCGGTAGTGTATGGTTCTTC.

The rearrangement links TRBV18 to TRBJ1-1; 10 positions match TRBD1. Germline values: CDR1 KGHSH, CDR2 LQKENI. The junction had 6 bases not matched to a gene; V was cut back by 6 bases and J by 2 bases. This CDR3 has 15 amino acids. The CDR3 DNA reads as TGTGCCAGCTCCCTCGGGACAGGGGCCAACACTGAAGCTTTCTTT. Protein: CASSLGTGANTEAFF.

The chain carries TRBV14 and TRBJ2-1, with TRBD2 identical over 9 bases. V shed 1 base and J 6 bases; nucleotides not matched to a gene: 7. This CDR3 is built from 16 residues. Per germline, CDR1 SGHDN and CDR2 FVKESK. CDR3 DNA sequence: TGTGCCAGCAGCCAAGTTAGCGGGAGTCCCCTCAATGAGCAGTTCTTC. Amino acid sequence: CASSQVSGSPLNEQFF.

Regarding this clone: One end of the junction varies from germline; a read error may be responsible. V and J are TRBV9 and TRBJ2-3; D might be TRBD2 (6 bases). This CDR3 is built from 16 residues. Germline V lookup: CDR1 SGDLS, CDR2 YYNGEE. CDR3 bases: TGTGCCAGCAACCTTGGCGCGGGGCTGGGCACAGATACGCCGTATTTT. It encodes CASNLGAGLGTDTPYF. Combining the CDR3 with reference TRBV9 and TRBJ2-3 gives the whole variable domain DSGVTQTPKHLITATGQRVTLRCSPRSGDLSVYWYQQSLDQGLQFLIQYYNGEERAKGNILERFSAQQFPDLHSELNLSSLELGDSALYFCASNLGAGLGTDTPYFGPGTRLTVL.